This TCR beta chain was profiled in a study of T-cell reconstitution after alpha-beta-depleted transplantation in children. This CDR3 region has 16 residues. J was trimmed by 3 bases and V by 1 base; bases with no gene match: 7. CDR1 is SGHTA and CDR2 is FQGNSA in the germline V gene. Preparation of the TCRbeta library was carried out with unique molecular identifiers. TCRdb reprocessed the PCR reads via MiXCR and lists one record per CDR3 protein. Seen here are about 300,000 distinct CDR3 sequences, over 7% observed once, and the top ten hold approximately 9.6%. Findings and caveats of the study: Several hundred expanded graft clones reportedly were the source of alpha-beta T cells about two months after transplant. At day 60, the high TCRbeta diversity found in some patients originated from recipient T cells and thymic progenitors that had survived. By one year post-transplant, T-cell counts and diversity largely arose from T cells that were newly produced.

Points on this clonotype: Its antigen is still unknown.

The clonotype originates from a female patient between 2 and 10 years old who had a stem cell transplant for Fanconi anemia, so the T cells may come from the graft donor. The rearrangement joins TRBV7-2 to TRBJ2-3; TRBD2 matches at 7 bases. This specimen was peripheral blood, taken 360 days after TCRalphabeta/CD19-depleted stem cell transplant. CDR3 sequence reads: CASSLEGGSGTDTQYF. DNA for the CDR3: TGTGCCAGCAGCTTAGAGGGCGGGAGCGGGACAGATACGCAGTATTTT.